This T cell receptor (beta chain) was captured in a study of blood T cell repertoires in COVID-19. Study-level background: Sites across the United States, Italy and Spain contributed samples from acute and convalescent COVID-19. The cDNA or gDNA used as material had been derived from T cells, B-cell-depleted T cells, or PBMCs.

From germline, CDR1 is MGHRA and CDR2 YSYEKL. The V and J ends lost 0 bases and 6 bases, in that order; junction bases with no gene match: 14. This CDR3 has 17 amino acids. In the authors' workflow: Reference gene primers were amplified, and this amplification served to estimate nucleated cell counts. Sequencing was performed with immunoSEQ multiplex PCR; in TCRdb, only in-frame clones are kept and a portion is missing. V and J calls and clone size come straight from that table; D and trimming were deduced from the DNA. The data contain around 300,000 clones, 80% to 90% of them singletons. Those enrolled in Seattle joined during active infection and were followed longitudinally afterward.

V usage is TRBV4-1 and J usage is TRBJ2-7; 7 bases are a match to TRBD2. This TCR was recovered from a woman in her forties or fifties with COVID-19, enrolled during active disease. The specimen sequenced was peripheral blood. Here the CDR3 reads CASSQDGVAGGRGEQYF. In nucleotides, the CDR3 is TGCGCCAGCAGCCAAGATGGAGTAGCGGGCGGCCGGGGCGAGCAGTACTTC.